The 19 T cell receptor beta chains below come from one sample, sequenced in a study of T cells after yellow fever vaccination. TCRdb passed the 5' RACE reads through MiXCR, listing each CDR3 protein once. The sample includes about 320,000 distinct CDR3 sequences, about 10% seen only once; the top ten take about 3%. The input for sequencing was CD4+ T cells sorted from PBMCs, taken 45 days after the yellow fever booster vaccination. Receptor source: a young man who received the YFV17D yellow fever vaccine.

This clonotype was detected a few times. The CDR3 region is CASRGDRNTEAFF. In nucleotides, the CDR3 is TGTGCCAGCAGGGGGGACAGGAACACTGAAGCTTTCTTT. This chain joins TRBV2 and TRBJ1-1; TRBD1 agrees at 7 bases. V trimming: 6 bases; J trimming: 1 base; junction bases outside the gene matches: 2. Germline V lookup: CDR1 SNHLY, CDR2 FYNNEI. The CDR3 covers 13 residues.

This clonotype was recorded at least ten times. The rearrangement uses TRBV4-2 and TRBJ2-7; D is perhaps TRBD1 (6 bases). Germline lookup yields CDR1 LGHNA and CDR2 YNFKEQ. V was shortened by 4 bases and J by 0 bases, with 16 bases between the two germline ends. The CDR3 spans 16 residues. CDR3 amino acids: CASSRLDSPSSYEQYF. CDR3 DNA sequence: TGTGCCAGCAGCCGCCTGGACAGCCCTAGCTCCTACGAGCAGTACTTC.

This rearrangement joins TRBV20-1 to TRBJ1-2; no reliable D call. This CDR3 contains 12 residues. V was pared by 5 bases and J by 3 bases, with 10 bases between. CDR1 is DFQATT and CDR2 is SNEGSKA in the germline V gene (reference sequence). The chain's CDR3 is CSAPDGYYGYTF. The CDR3 nucleotides read TGCAGTGCTCCGGACGGCTACTATGGCTACACCTTC.

The gene calls are TRBV27 and TRBJ1-1; the match to TRBD1 covers 7 bases. The CDR3 spans 17 residues. V lost 7 bases and J lost 6; bases outside the gene matches: 20. Per germline, CDR1 MNHEY and CDR2 SMNVEV (reference sequence). The CDR3 DNA reads TGTGCCAGCACTCGACAGGGTGGACGGGGCATTAGGTCTGAAGCTTTCTTT. It codes for CASTRQGGRGIRSEAFF.

This clonotype showed up just a few times. The chain couples TRBV5-1 to TRBJ2-5; 10 nucleotides match TRBD2. This CDR3 comprises 16 residues. Germline CDR1 and CDR2: SGHRS and YFSETQ. V was clipped by 2 bases and J by 5 bases; unmatched bases: 9. The CDR3 region is CASSFNWASGGETQYF. CDR3 in DNA: TGCGCCAGCAGCTTTAATTGGGCTAGCGGGGGTGAGACCCAGTACTTC. The whole variable domain, filled in from reference TRBV5-1 and TRBJ2-5, reads KAGVTQTPRYLIKTRGQQVTLSCSPISGHRSVSWYQQTPGQGLQFLFEYFSETQRNKGNFPGRFSGRQFSNSRSEMNVSTLELGDSALYLCASSFNWASGGETQYFGPGTRLLVL.

This clonotype has just a few counts. At one end, the junction sequence differs from germline, possibly due to a read error. This sequence joins TRBV24-1 and TRBJ1-2, with D possibly TRBD1 on 5 matching bases. CDR1 is KGHDR, CDR2 SFDVKD, per germline. The CDR3 runs to 11 residues. The CDR3 DNA is TGTGCCACCAGTGATTCCGGGGACCAACTCTTC. Translation: CATSDSGDQLF.

This clonotype was seen a handful of times. The J gene is TRBJ1-2, the V gene TRBV12-3 or TRBV12-4; no firm D call. The CDR3 sequence is 14 residues long. Deletions cut 6 bases from V and 8 bases from J, with 19 bases between. CDR3: CASSIQRGSGGYTF. CDR3 sequence (DNA): TGTGCCAGCAGCATCCAACGGGGTTCGGGAGGCTACACCTTC.

This clonotype was observed a handful of times. J is TRBJ2-7 and V is TRBV20-1; no firm D call. CDR3 length equals 15 residues. V lost 1 base and J 9 bases, leaving 22 bases between the germline ends. Per germline, CDR1 DFQATT and CDR2 SNEGSKA (reference sequence). The CDR3 is CSARGPFNTGPVQYF. For the CDR3, the DNA is TGCAGTGCTAGAGGGCCCTTCAATACCGGTCCGGTGCAGTACTTC.

In this sample, this clonotype turned up a few times. V gene TRBV6-5 combines with J gene TRBJ1-1; the D gene is possibly TRBD1 (5 bases). This CDR3 contains 16 residues. The germline gives CDR1 MNHEY, CDR2 SVGAGI. V lost 5 bases and J lost 1, with 17 bases in between. This CDR3 is CASSPLGRGGNTEAFF. In DNA form, the CDR3 reads TGTGCCAGCAGTCCCCTTGGGCGGGGCGGGAACACTGAAGCTTTCTTT.

Only a few counts were recorded for this clonotype. The genes are TRBV24-1 and TRBJ2-5; D is unclear. CDR1 is KGHDR, CDR2 SFDVKD, per germline. With 2 bases removed from V and 5 bases from J, the gap between germline ends came to 8 bases. This CDR3 has 13 amino acids. The CDR3 here is CATSDSGLETQYF. The CDR3 DNA follows: TGTGCCACCAGTGATTCCGGGTTGGAGACCCAGTACTTC.

The chain recombines TRBV29-1 with TRBJ2-1; D might be TRBD1 (7 bases). Trimming pared 8 bases from V and 6 bases from J, leaving 23 bases between. The CDR3 spans 15 residues. CDR1 is SQVTM and CDR2 is ANQGSEA in the germline V gene. The CDR3 is CSSGGGGRGGNEQFF. The CDR3 DNA sequence: TGCAGCTCTGGAGGAGGGGGCAGGGGAGGCAATGAGCAGTTCTTC.

This clonotype was recorded at least ten times. CDR3 loop: CASRSRNRLLPDTQYF. CDR3 coding DNA: TGTGCCAGCAGGAGCCGTAACAGGCTCTTACCAGATACGCAGTATTTT. This chain links TRBV5-5 with TRBJ2-3; tentatively, D is TRBD1 (5 bases). V shed 5 bases and J shed 4 bases, with 20 bases lying between them. Germline CDR1 is SGHKS and CDR2 is YYEKEE (reference sequence). The CDR3 sequence is 16 residues long.

This clonotype came up a few times. The gene calls are TRBV20-1 and TRBJ1-4; D ambiguous. The V end lost 1 base, the J end lost 10 bases, and 19 bases lay between the germline ends. Germline V CDR1 and CDR2: DFQATT, SNEGSKA (reference sequence). This CDR3 contains 15 residues. CDR3 DNA: TGCAGTGCTAGAGGACAAGCGTTCGGGTATGGAAAACTGTTTTTT. This encodes CSARGQAFGYGKLFF.

This clonotype came up a few times. The chain links TRBV20-1 to TRBJ2-2; D possibly uses TRBD1 or TRBD2 (5 bases each). The CDR3 loop spans 15 amino acids. The V gene's germline CDR1 is DFQATT and CDR2 SNEGSKA (reference sequence). Between the trimmed V and J ends, which lost 3 bases and 4 bases, there was a span of 15 bases. The CDR3 loop reads CSARVRPGSTGELFF. The CDR3 DNA reads as TGCAGTGCTAGGGTTCGTCCAGGGAGCACCGGGGAGCTGTTTTTT.

The rearrangement links TRBV2 to TRBJ2-3, with 7 bases lining up with TRBD1. J lost 1 base, V lost 6 bases, and 7 bases had no gene match. CDR3 length equals 15 residues. CDR1 is SNHLY and CDR2 is FYNNEI in the germline V gene. CDR3 in DNA: TGTGCCAGCAGAAACAGGGGAGCCGGCACAGATACGCAGTATTTT. It yields the protein CASRNRGAGTDTQYF. The variable domain in full, completed from reference TRBV2 and TRBJ2-3, reads EPEVTQTPSHQVTQMGQEVILRCVPISNHLYFYWYRQILGQKVEFLVSFYNNEISEKSEIFDDQFSVERPDGSNFTLKIRSTKLEDSAMYFCASRNRGAGTDTQYFGPGTRLTVL.

This clonotype was observed a handful of times. The rearrangement links TRBV20-1 to TRBJ2-5; 9 bases match TRBD2. The CDR3 loop spans 15 amino acids. The germline gives CDR1 DFQATT, CDR2 SNEGSKA (reference sequence). V dropped 6 bases and J dropped 5; count of bases not matched to a gene: 13. This CDR3 reads CSAPNELLAGETQYF. As DNA, the CDR3 is TGCAGTGCCCCAAACGAACTCCTAGCGGGGGAGACCCAGTACTTC.

The genes are TRBV27 and TRBJ2-6, with D hard to call. In germline, CDR1 is MNHEY, CDR2 SMNVEV (reference sequence). V lost 6 bases and J 1 base, leaving 16 bases between the germline ends. The CDR3 is 17 amino acids. The CDR3 DNA sequence: TGTGCCAGCAGAGCCCCCGGACGGCAATCTGGGGCCAACGTCCTGACTTTC. Amino acid sequence: CASRAPGRQSGANVLTF.

In this sample, this clonotype turned up a few times. This CDR3 reads CASSVDGGGAYEQYF. In DNA, the CDR3 is TGTGCCAGCAGCGTAGATGGCGGGGGGGCCTACGAGCAGTACTTC. V usage is TRBV9 and J usage is TRBJ2-7, with 9 bases fitting TRBD2. J gave up 2 bases and V 0 bases, and 3 bases lay outside the gene matches. The CDR3 is 15 residues long. The germline CDR1 and CDR2 sequences are SGDLS and YYNGEE. Full variable domain (outside the CDR3, taken from reference TRBV9 and TRBJ2-7): DSGVTQTPKHLITATGQRVTLRCSPRSGDLSVYWYQQSLDQGLQFLIQYYNGEERAKGNILERFSAQQFPDLHSELNLSSLELGDSALYFCASSVDGGGAYEQYFGPGTRLTVT.

This clonotype has only a few counts. This chain joins TRBV2 and TRBJ2-3, with 9 bases matching TRBD1. Germline V CDR1 and CDR2: SNHLY, FYNNEI. V lost 5 bases, J lost 6 bases, and 12 bases stayed unmatched. The length of the CDR3 is 16 residues. CDR3 in amino acids: CASSPIPGQGVDTQYF. As DNA, the CDR3 is TGTGCCAGCAGTCCAATACCGGGACAGGGTGTTGATACGCAGTATTTT. Variable domain in full (rest from reference TRBV2 and TRBJ2-3): EPEVTQTPSHQVTQMGQEVILRCVPISNHLYFYWYRQILGQKVEFLVSFYNNEISEKSEIFDDQFSVERPDGSNFTLKIRSTKLEDSAMYFCASSPIPGQGVDTQYFGPGTRLTVL.